What follows describes a single TCR beta chain. The data derive from a study of CD8 T cells in Susac syndrome. Sequencing targeted TCR beta in T cells from blood (CD8+ and CD4+). Reverse transcription used roughly 0.45 to 1 ug RNA and random hexamers. TCRdb reanalysed the immunoSEQ multiplex PCR reads using MiXCR and keeps one entry per CDR3 protein. The sample holds fewer than 150,000 distinct CDR3 sequences, around nine tenths seen once. V shed 4 bases and J shed 0 bases, with 12 bases lying between them. Per germline, CDR1 KGHDR and CDR2 SFDVKD. The CDR3 is made up of 16 amino acids. The V call is TRBV24-1, the J call TRBJ1-3, with a possible D match to TRBD1 (6 bases). Material for sequencing was CD8+ T cells from PBMCs. The sequence was collected from a human donor with multiple sclerosis. The CDR3, as DNA: TGTGCCACCAGTGAGCCGGACAGCCGCTCTGGAAACACCATATATTTT. Translated, it gives CATSEPDSRSGNTIYF.